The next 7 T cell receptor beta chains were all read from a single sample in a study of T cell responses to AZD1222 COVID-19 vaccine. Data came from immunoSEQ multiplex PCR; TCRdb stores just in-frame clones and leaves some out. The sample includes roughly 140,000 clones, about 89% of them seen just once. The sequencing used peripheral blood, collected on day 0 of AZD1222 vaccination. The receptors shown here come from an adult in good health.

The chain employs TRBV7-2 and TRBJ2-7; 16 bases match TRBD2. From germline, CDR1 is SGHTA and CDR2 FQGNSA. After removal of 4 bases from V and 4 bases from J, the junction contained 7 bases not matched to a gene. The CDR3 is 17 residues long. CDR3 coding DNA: TGTGCCAGCAGCTATACGGGACTAGCGGGAGGGCCTTACGAGCAGTACTTC. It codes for CASSYTGLAGGPYEQYF.

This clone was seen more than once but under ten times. CDR3 region: CATSRVETGVRETQYF. In DNA, the CDR3 is TGTGCCACCAGCAGAGTCGAGACAGGGGTTAGAGAGACCCAGTACTTC. The genes are TRBV15 and TRBJ2-5; 8 nucleotides agree with TRBD1. The CDR3 consists of 16 residues. CDR1 LNHNV and CDR2 YYDKDF come from the germline V gene (reference sequence). The trim removed 1 base at V and 4 bases at J, leaving 8 bases unmatched.

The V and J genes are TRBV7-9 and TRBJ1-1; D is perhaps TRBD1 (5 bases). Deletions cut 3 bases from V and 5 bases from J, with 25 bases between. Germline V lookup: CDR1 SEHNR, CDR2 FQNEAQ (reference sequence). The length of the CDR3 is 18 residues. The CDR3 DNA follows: TGTGCCAGCAGCTTCCCGACGCTTCCCGGGGCGCGATTGACTGAAGCTTTCTTT. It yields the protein CASSFPTLPGARLTEAFF.

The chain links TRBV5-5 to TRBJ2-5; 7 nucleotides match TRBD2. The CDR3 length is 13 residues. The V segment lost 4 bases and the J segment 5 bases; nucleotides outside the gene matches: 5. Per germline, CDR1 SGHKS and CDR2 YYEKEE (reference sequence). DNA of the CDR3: TGTGCCAGCAGCCACGGGGGGTGGGAGACCCAGTACTTC. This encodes CASSHGGWETQYF.

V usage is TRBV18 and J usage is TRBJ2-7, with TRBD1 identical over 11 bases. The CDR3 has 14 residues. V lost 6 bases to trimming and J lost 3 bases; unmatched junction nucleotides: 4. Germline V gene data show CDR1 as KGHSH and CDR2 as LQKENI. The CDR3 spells CASSPGQGVYEQYF. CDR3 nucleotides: TGTGCCAGCTCGCCGGGACAGGGGGTCTACGAGCAGTACTTC. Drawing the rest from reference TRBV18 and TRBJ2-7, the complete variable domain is NAGVMQNPRHLVRRRGQEARLRCSPMKGHSHVYWYRQLPEEGLKFMVYLQKENIIDESGMPKERFSAEFPKEGPSILRIQQVVRGDSAAYFCASSPGQGVYEQYFGPGTRLTVT.

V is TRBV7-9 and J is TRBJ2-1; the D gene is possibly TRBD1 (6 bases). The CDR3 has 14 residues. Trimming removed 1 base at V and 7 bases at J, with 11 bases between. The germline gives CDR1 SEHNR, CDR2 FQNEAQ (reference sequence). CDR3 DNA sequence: TGTGCCAGCAGCTTAGTACAGGGTGTAAATGAGCAGTTCTTC. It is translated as CASSLVQGVNEQFF.

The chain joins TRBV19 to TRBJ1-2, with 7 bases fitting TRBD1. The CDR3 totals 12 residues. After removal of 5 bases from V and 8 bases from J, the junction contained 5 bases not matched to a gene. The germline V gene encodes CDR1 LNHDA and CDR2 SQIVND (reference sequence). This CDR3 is CASSLTGRGYTF. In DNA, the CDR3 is TGTGCCAGTAGTCTGACAGGGAGGGGCTACACCTTC. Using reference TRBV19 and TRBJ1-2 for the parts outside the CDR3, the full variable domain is DGGITQSPKYLFRKEGQNVTLSCEQNLNHDAMYWYRQDPGQGLRLIYYSQIVNDFQKGDIAEGYSVSREKKESFPLTVTSAQKNPTAFYLCASSLTGRGYTFGSGTRLTVV.